Below, 29 T cell receptor beta chains from the same sample are listed, as sequenced in a study of identical twins. TCRdb redid the calling of the 5' RACE reads with MiXCR, one entry per CDR3 protein. The table has about 220,000 distinct CDR3 sequences, less than 8% seen once; the top ten hold 1.5% to 2.5%. These data also featured in a second study, about yellow fever vaccine responses in identical twins.

What was sequenced was memory (CD45RO+) T cells sorted from blood. These receptors were obtained from a woman aged 18 to 35 in good health.

A remark on this clonotype: One junction end disagrees with the germline gene, perhaps due to a read error. V is TRBV20-1 and J is TRBJ2-5, with D perhaps being TRBD1 or TRBD2 (5 bases each). CDR3 length: 14 residues. Per germline, CDR1 DFQATT and CDR2 SNEGSKA (reference sequence). CDR3 nucleotide sequence: TGCAGTGCTAGAGTACCGGGACCTCAAGACACCCAGTACTTC. This encodes CSARVPGPQDTQYF.

At least ten counts were recorded for this clonotype. This sequence joins TRBV6-4 and TRBJ2-3; no firm D call. Germline CDR1 MRHNA, CDR2 SNTAGT. CDR3 length: 15 amino acids. Trimming stripped 0 bases from V and 0 bases from J, with 7 bases between. The CDR3 nucleotides read TGTGCCAGCAGTGACTCGATGGGCAGCACAGATACGCAGTATTTT. Its protein product is CASSDSMGSTDTQYF.

V and J are TRBV3-1 and TRBJ1-2, with TRBD1 matching over 9 bases. Germline V CDR1 and CDR2: LGHDT, YNNKEL (reference sequence). The junction had 6 bases not matched to a gene; V was cut back by 5 bases and J by 5 bases. The CDR3 consists of 14 residues. The CDR3 DNA reads as TGTGCCAGCAGCAAATCACAGGGGGCGTATGGCTACACCTTC. Translating it yields CASSKSQGAYGYTF.

In its sample, this clonotype was seen a few times. V is TRBV18 and J is TRBJ2-2; 8 bases map to TRBD2. V gave up 1 base and J gave up 0 bases; unmatched junction bases: 4. The CDR3 consists of 17 residues. The germline V gene has CDR1 KGHSH and CDR2 LQKENI. CDR3 sequence: CASSPLPSGPNTGELFF. For the CDR3, the DNA is TGTGCCAGCTCACCACTCCCTAGCGGGCCGAACACCGGGGAGCTGTTTTTT. The entire variable domain, with the rest obtained from reference TRBV18 and TRBJ2-2, is as follows: NAGVMQNPRHLVRRRGQEARLRCSPMKGHSHVYWYRQLPEEGLKFMVYLQKENIIDESGMPKERFSAEFPKEGPSILRIQQVVRGDSAAYFCASSPLPSGPNTGELFFGEGSRLTVL.

This clonotype has ten or more counts. This chain links TRBV2 with TRBJ1-4; a weak D match, TRBD1 (5 bases). V shed 2 bases and J shed 7 bases, with 8 bases lying between them. CDR3 size: 13 residues. Per germline, CDR1 SNHLY and CDR2 FYNNEI. The CDR3 loop reads CASSEQGSEKLFF. The CDR3 region has the DNA TGTGCCAGCAGTGAACAGGGTAGTGAAAAACTGTTTTTT.

This clonotype was detected a few times. The chain links TRBV2 to TRBJ2-4; D not resolved. The ends were cut back, 8 bases at V and 7 bases at J, with 12 bases in the middle. The CDR3 is 12 residues long. Germline V gene sequence: CDR1 SNHLY, CDR2 FYNNEI. CDR3 loop: CASSSLGNIQYF. CDR3 sequence (DNA): TGTGCCAGCTCCTCCCTCGGGAACATTCAGTACTTC.

There are a few counts of this clonotype. DNA of the CDR3: TGCGCCAGCAGCCATTATCGACAGGGGGGGGCCTCCTACGAGCAGTACTTC. It encodes CASSHYRQGGASYEQYF. The chain links TRBV4-3 to TRBJ2-7, with 9 bases that match TRBD1. Trimming removed 3 bases from V and 0 bases from J; junction bases left unmatched: 9. The CDR3 is 17 amino acids. CDR1 LGHNA and CDR2 YSLEER come from the germline V gene.

This clonotype was detected ten times or more. V gene TRBV12-3 or TRBV12-4 combines with J gene TRBJ2-3, with TRBD2 identical over 9 bases. The CDR3 runs 15 residues. The V segment lost 5 bases and the J segment 0 bases; nucleotides outside the gene matches: 3. CDR3 sequence (DNA): TGTGCCAGCAGTCGTACTAGCGGGAGCACAGATACGCAGTATTTT. It yields the protein CASSRTSGSTDTQYF.

The V and J genes are TRBV28 and TRBJ1-1, with D maybe TRBD1 (6 bases). The germline CDR1 and CDR2 sequences are MDHEN and SYDVKM. This CDR3 is 14 amino acids long. Between the trimmed V and J ends, which lost 2 bases and 3 bases, there was a span of 10 bases. In nucleotides, the CDR3 is TGTGCCAGCAGTTTAATGGGGGGCTACACTGAAGCTTTCTTT. Residues: CASSLMGGYTEAFF.

The V gene is TRBV29-1, the J gene TRBJ2-7; D may correspond to TRBD1 or TRBD2 (5 bases each). The V gene's germline CDR1 is SQVTM and CDR2 ANQGSEA. The CDR3 has 16 amino acids. Trimming took off 6 bases at V and 2 bases at J, with 23 bases between the two ends. The CDR3 DNA reads as TGCAGCGTCCGTACCGGAGGTGTGACAGAAACCTACGAGCAGTACTTC. Translated, it gives CSVRTGGVTETYEQYF.

This clonotype was counted a few times. The V call is TRBV5-1, the J call TRBJ2-2, with TRBD1 matching 11 bases. CDR1 and CDR2 (germline): SGHRS, YFSETQ. Trimming at V came to 4 bases and at J to 7 bases, leaving 3 bases not matched to a gene. The CDR3 has 14 residues. CDR3: CASSLGTGGGELFF. The CDR3 nucleotides read TGCGCCAGCAGCCTCGGGACAGGGGGCGGGGAGCTGTTTTTT.

This clonotype was recorded at least ten times. The V gene is TRBV15, the J gene TRBJ2-7; TRBD1 agrees at 11 bases. Germline-derived CDR1 and CDR2 are LNHNV and YYDKDF (reference sequence). The junction had 5 bases not matched to a gene; V was cut back by 0 bases and J by 7 bases. This CDR3 has 15 residues. This chain's CDR3 is CATSRDGQGAGEQYF. The CDR3 coding sequence is TGTGCCACCAGCAGAGACGGACAGGGGGCTGGTGAGCAGTACTTC.

This clonotype appeared many times. The gene calls are TRBV12-3 or TRBV12-4 and TRBJ2-3; the D gene is possibly TRBD2 (6 bases). Trimming cost V 7 bases and J 5 bases, with 13 bases left between them. This CDR3 spans 13 amino acids. The CDR3 sequence is CASIKNGGDTQYF. The CDR3 region has the DNA TGTGCCAGCATAAAAAACGGGGGAGATACGCAGTATTTT.

This clonotype was picked up a small number of times. The V call is TRBV20-1, the J call TRBJ1-2; D is ambiguous. CDR1 DFQATT and CDR2 SNEGSKA come from the germline V gene (reference sequence). The CDR3 has 13 residues. V was clipped by 0 bases and J by 1 base, with 6 bases between them. Here the CDR3 reads CSARDPNNYGYTF. The CDR3, as DNA: TGCAGTGCTAGAGATCCGAATAACTATGGCTACACCTTC.

As to this clonotype: This may come from a read error, since a much larger clone is one base off. The J gene is TRBJ2-1, the V gene TRBV12-3 or TRBV12-4, with D possibly matching TRBD2 (5 bases). CDR3 size: 14 residues. Trimming cost V 6 bases and J 0 bases, with 9 bases left between them. The CDR3 DNA follows: TGTGCCAGCAGGCAGCGGAGCTCCTACAATGAGCAGTTCTTC. This gives the protein CASRQRSSYNEQFF.

This clonotype was seen ten or more times. The chain is built from TRBV14 and TRBJ1-5; no definite D call. There are 13 residues in the CDR3. Trimming stripped 5 bases from V and 10 bases from J, with 15 bases between. The V gene's germline CDR1 is SGHDN and CDR2 FVKESK. In DNA form, the CDR3 reads TGTGCCAGCAGCGCAGAGATACAGTCTCCCCAGCATTTT. This sequence encodes CASSAEIQSPQHF.

The chain is built from TRBV20-1 and TRBJ2-7; the match to TRBD2 covers 12 bases. V shed 1 base and J 5 bases; nucleotides not matched to a gene: 6. Germline V gene data show CDR1 as DFQATT and CDR2 as SNEGSKA (reference sequence). CDR3 length: 15 amino acids. The CDR3 protein is CSARAPLAGGNEQYF. The CDR3 DNA reads as TGCAGTGCTAGAGCTCCACTAGCGGGAGGTAACGAGCAGTACTTC.

The chain recombines TRBV5-1 with TRBJ2-5; 8 bases agree with TRBD1. The CDR3 totals 14 residues. V shed 3 bases and J 5 bases; nucleotides not matched to a gene: 6. CDR1 is SGHRS and CDR2 is YFSETQ in the germline V gene. The CDR3, as DNA: TGCGCCAGCAGCTCCTGGACAGGGAGGGAGACCCAGTACTTC. Translating gives CASSSWTGRETQYF.

This clonotype has just a few counts. The chain is built from TRBV29-1 and TRBJ1-2, with D tentatively TRBD1 (5 bases). Trimming stripped 7 bases from V and 5 bases from J, with 11 bases between. CDR3 size: 11 residues. CDR1 and CDR2 (germline): SQVTM, ANQGSEA. CDR3 region: CSAARGYGYTF. CDR3 DNA sequence: TGCAGCGCTGCAAGGGGATATGGCTACACCTTC.

The chain has TRBV6-4 and TRBJ2-2; the D is unclear. The ends were cut back, 3 bases at V and 5 bases at J, with 13 bases in the middle. This CDR3 has 15 residues. Germline values: CDR1 MRHNA, CDR2 SNTAGT. CDR3 residues: CASSESPDGTGELFF. CDR3 sequence (DNA): TGTGCCAGCAGTGAGTCCCCGGACGGGACCGGGGAGCTGTTTTTT.

This clonotype was counted between two and nine times. This chain joins TRBV28 and TRBJ2-5; weak D call: TRBD2 (7 bases). V lost 2 bases, J lost 5 bases, and 15 bases lay in between. Germline CDR1 MDHEN, CDR2 SYDVKM. The CDR3 spans 15 residues. The CDR3 DNA follows: TGTGCCAGCAGTTTAATCGCGGGGGCCCGGGAGACCCAGTACTTC. Amino acids: CASSLIAGARETQYF.

This clonotype was observed a handful of times. The rearrangement joins TRBV5-1 to TRBJ2-2, with D perhaps matching TRBD1 or TRBD2 (5 bases each). The CDR3 covers 18 residues. Germline lookup yields CDR1 SGHRS and CDR2 YFSETQ. Trimming took off 4 bases at V and 0 bases at J, with 19 bases between the two ends. The CDR3 sequence: CASSGGRRLSSNTGELFF. Written as DNA, the CDR3 is TGCGCCAGCAGCGGGGGACGGCGCCTTAGTTCGAACACCGGGGAGCTGTTTTTT.

This clonotype showed up many times. The genes are TRBV19 and TRBJ2-2; 8 bases match TRBD2. V shed 10 bases, J shed 5 bases, and the junction held 6 bases outside the gene matches. CDR1 is LNHDA, CDR2 SQIVND, per germline (reference sequence). The CDR3 runs to 13 residues. This CDR3 is CATGLAHTGELFF. As DNA, the CDR3 is TGTGCCACCGGACTAGCACATACCGGGGAGCTGTTTTTT.

CDR3 region: CASSLSSLNTGELFF. The CDR3 DNA reads TGTGCCAGCAGCTTGTCTTCCCTCAACACCGGGGAGCTGTTTTTT. This chain uses TRBV7-2 with TRBJ2-2; D not resolved. Trimming took off 3 bases at V and 2 bases at J, with 10 bases between the two ends. The germline V gene has CDR1 SGHTA and CDR2 FQGNSA. CDR3 length: 15 residues.

This clonotype has ten or more counts. This chain links TRBV29-1 with TRBJ2-5, with TRBD2 as a possible D gene (7 bases). With 1 base removed from V and 5 bases from J, the gap between germline ends came to 11 bases. CDR3 size: 13 residues. Germline loops: CDR1 SQVTM, CDR2 ANQGSEA. The CDR3: CSVEAGGSETQYF. DNA of the CDR3: TGCAGCGTTGAAGCGGGGGGCTCCGAGACCCAGTACTTC.

This clonotype appeared a few times. The chain recombines TRBV6-5 with TRBJ2-3; possible D gene TRBD1, 5 bases. CDR1 is MNHEY, CDR2 SVGAGI, per germline. V was cut by 6 bases and J by 4 bases, with 8 bases left in between. This CDR3 has 12 amino acids. The CDR3: CASSRDADTQYF. The CDR3 DNA is TGTGCCAGCAGCAGGGATGCAGATACGCAGTATTTT.

This chain links TRBV6-1 with TRBJ2-2; TRBD2 matches 8 bases. This CDR3 comprises 17 residues. Trimming took 9 bases from V and 3 from J; bases not matched to a gene: 15. Germline lookup yields CDR1 MNHNS and CDR2 SASEGT. CDR3 amino acids: CASTSRGGTAHTGELFF. The DNA for the CDR3 is TGTGCCAGTACCTCCCGGGGGGGGACGGCGCACACCGGGGAGCTGTTTTTT.

This sequence joins TRBV10-3 and TRBJ2-6; 7 positions match TRBD1. CDR1 is ENHRY and CDR2 is SYGVKD in the germline V gene. V was pared by 5 bases and J by 1 base, with 5 bases of the junction left unmatched. The CDR3 contains 16 residues. The CDR3: CAISPGQQSGANVLTF. The CDR3 coding sequence is TGTGCCATCAGTCCGGGACAGCAGTCTGGGGCCAACGTCCTGACTTTC.

On this clonotype itself: At one end, the junction sequence differs from germline, possibly due to a read error. The V gene is TRBV7-7, the J gene TRBJ2-1, with TRBD1 matching over 9 bases. From germline, CDR1 is SSHAT and CDR2 FNYEAQ (reference sequence). This CDR3 has 17 residues. This CDR3 reads CASSLGGLGTGTNEQFF. The CDR3 nucleotides read TGTGCTAGCAGCTTAGGGGGATTGGGGACAGGGACCAATGAGCAGTTCTTC.